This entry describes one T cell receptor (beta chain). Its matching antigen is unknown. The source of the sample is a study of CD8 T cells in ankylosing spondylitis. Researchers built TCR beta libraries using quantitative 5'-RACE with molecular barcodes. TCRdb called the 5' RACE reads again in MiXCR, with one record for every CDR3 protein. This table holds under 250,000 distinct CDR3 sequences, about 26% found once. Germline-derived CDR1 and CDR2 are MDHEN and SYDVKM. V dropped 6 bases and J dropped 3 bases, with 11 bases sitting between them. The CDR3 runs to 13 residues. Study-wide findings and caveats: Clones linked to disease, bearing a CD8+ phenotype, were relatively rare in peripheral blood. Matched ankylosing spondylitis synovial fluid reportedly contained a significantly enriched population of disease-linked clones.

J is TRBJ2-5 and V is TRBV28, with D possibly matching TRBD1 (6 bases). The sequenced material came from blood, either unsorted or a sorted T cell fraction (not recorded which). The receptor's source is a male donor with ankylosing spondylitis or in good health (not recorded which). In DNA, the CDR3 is TGTGCCAGCAGACAGGGATTTAAAGAGACCCAGTACTTC. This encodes CASRQGFKETQYF.